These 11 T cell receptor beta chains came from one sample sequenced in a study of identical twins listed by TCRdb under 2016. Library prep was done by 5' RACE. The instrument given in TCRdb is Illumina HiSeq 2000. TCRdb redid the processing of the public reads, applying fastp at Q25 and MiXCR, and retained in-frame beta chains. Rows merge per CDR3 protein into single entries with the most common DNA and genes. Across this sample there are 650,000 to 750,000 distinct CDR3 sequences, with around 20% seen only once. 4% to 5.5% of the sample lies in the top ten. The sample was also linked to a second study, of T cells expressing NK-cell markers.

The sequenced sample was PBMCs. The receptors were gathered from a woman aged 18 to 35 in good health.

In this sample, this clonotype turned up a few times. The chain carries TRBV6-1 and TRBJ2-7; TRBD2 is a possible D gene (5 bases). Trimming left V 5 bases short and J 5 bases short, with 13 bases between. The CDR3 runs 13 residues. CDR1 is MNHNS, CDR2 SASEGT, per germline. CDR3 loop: CASSLGWRNEQYF. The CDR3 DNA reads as TGTGCCAGCAGTCTGGGCTGGAGGAACGAGCAGTACTTC.

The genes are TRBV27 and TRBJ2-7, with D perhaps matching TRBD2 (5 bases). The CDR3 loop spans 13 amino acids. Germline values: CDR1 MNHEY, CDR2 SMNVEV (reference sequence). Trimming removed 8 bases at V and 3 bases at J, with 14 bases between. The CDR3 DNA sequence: TGTGCCAGCTGGGTGGGAGTGGGCTACGAGCAGTACTTC. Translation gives CASWVGVGYEQYF.

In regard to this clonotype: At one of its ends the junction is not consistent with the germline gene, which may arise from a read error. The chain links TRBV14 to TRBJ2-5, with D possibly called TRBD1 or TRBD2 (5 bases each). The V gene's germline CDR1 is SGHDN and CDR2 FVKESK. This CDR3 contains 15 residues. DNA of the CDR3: TGTGCCAGCAGCCAGGGACGGACGGCCCCAGAGACCCAGCACTTC. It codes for CASSQGRTAPETQHF.

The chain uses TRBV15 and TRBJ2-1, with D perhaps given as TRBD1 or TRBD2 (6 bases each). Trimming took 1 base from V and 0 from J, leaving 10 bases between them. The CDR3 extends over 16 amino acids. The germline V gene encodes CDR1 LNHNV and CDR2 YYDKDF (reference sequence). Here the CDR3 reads CATSRVGGGSYNEQFF. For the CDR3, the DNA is TGTGCCACCAGCAGAGTAGGGGGAGGCTCCTACAATGAGCAGTTCTTC.

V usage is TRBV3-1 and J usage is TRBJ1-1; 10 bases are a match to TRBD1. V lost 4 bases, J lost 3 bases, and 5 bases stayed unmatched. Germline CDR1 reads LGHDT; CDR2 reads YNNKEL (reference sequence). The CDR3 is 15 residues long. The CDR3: CASSPTGGPDTEAFF. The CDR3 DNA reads TGTGCCAGCAGCCCGACAGGGGGCCCAGACACTGAAGCTTTCTTT.

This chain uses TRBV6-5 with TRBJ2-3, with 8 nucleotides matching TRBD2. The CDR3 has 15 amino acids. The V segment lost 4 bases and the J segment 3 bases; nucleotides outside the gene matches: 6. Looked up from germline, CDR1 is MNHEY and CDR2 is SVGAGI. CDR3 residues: CASSSGGRPTDTQYF. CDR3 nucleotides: TGTGCCAGCAGTTCGGGCGGGAGGCCTACAGATACGCAGTATTTT.

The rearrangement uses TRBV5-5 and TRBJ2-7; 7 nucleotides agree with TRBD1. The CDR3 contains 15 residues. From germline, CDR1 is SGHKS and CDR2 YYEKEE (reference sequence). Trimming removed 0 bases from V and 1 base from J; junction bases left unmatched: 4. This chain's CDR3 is CASSLETGLSYEQYF. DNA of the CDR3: TGTGCCAGCAGCTTGGAGACAGGGCTATCCTACGAGCAGTACTTC.

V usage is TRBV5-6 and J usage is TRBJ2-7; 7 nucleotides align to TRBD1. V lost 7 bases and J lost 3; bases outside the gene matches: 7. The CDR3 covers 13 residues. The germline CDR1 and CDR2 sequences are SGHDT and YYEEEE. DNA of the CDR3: TGTGCCAGCGGTGGACAGGCAGTCTACGAGCAGTACTTC. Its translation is CASGGQAVYEQYF. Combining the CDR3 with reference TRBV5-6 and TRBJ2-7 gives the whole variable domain DAGVTQSPTHLIKTRGQQVTLRCSPKSGHDTVSWYQQALGQGPQFIFQYYEEEERQRGNFPDRFSGHQFPNYSSELNVNALLLGDSALYLCASGGQAVYEQYFGPGTRLTVT.

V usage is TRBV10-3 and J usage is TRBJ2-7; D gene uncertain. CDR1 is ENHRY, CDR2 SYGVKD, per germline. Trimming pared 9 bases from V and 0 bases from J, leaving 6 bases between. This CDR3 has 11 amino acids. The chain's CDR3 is CAMADSYEQYF. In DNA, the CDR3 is TGTGCCATGGCTGACTCCTACGAGCAGTACTTC.

The DNA for the CDR3 is TGTGCCAGCAGCGTCCTCGGGGGGCCCCAGCATTTT. It is translated as CASSVLGGPQHF. This chain connects TRBV9 to TRBJ1-5, with D possibly TRBD1 on 5 matching bases. V shed 2 bases and J shed 9 bases, with 9 bases lying between them. Germline V CDR1 and CDR2: SGDLS, YYNGEE. CDR3 size: 12 residues.

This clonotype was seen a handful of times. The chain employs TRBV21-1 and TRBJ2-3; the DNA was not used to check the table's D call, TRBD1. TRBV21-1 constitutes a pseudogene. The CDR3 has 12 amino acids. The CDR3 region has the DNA TGTGCCAGCAGCAAGAGCGGGGGGGGCGAGTATTTT. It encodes CASSKSGGGEYF.